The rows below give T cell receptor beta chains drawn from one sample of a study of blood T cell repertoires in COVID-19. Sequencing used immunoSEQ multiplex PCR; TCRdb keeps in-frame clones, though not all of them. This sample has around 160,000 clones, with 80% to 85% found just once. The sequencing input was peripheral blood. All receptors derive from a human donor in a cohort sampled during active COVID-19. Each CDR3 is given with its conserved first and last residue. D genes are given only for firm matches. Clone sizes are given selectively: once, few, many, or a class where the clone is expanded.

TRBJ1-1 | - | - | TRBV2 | TGTGCCAGCAGTGGGCCAGTGGAAGCTTTCTTT | CASSGPVEAFF
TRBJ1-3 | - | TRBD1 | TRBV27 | TGTGCCAGCAGTCGAACAGGGGTTAAGTCTGGAAACACCATATATTTT | CASSRTGVKSGNTIYF
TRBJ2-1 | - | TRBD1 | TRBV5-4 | TGTGCCAGCAGCTCAGGACAGGGGATCTACAATGAGCAGTTCTTC | CASSSGQGIYNEQFF
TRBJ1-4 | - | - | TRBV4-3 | TGCGCCAGCAGCCAAGGTTCGGGGAACGCTGAAAAACTGTTTTTT | CASSQGSGNAEKLFF
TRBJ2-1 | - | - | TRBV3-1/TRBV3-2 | TGTGCCAGCAGCCTATTTGAGGCGCCTTCCTACAATGAGCAGTTCTTC | CASSLFEAPSYNEQFF
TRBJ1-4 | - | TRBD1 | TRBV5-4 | TGTGCCAGCAGGCGGGACAGGGCGGATGAAAAACTGTTTTTT | CASRRDRADEKLFF
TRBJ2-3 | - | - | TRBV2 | TGTGCCACCGGGACTCAGCAAGATACGCAGTATTTT | CATGTQQDTQYF
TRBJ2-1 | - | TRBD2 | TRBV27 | TGTGCCAGCGGGGGTTTGTTAGCGGGAAACAATGAGCAGTTCTTC | CASGGLLAGNNEQFF
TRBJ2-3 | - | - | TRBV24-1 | TGTGCCACCAGTGATTTGAGGGGGAAATCAGATACGCAGTATTTT | CATSDLRGKSDTQYF
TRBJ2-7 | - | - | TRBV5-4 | TGTGCCAGCAGCTTCACTCGACAGGTCGAGCAGTACTTC | CASSFTRQVEQYF
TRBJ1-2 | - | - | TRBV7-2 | TGTGCCAGCAGCTTCCGACCTCCCCCCGGGGTCACCTTC | CASSFRPPPGVTF
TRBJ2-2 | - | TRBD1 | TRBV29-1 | TGCAGCGTGAAGACAGGGGCGACCGGGGAGCTGTTTTTT | CSVKTGATGELFF
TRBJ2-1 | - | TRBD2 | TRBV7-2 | TGTGCCAGCAGCGTGACTAGCGTCAATGAGCAGTTCTTC | CASSVTSVNEQFF
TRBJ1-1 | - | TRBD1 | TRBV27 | TGTGCCAGCAGAACTCGGGGACAGCCGAACACTGAAGCTTTCTTT | CASRTRGQPNTEAFF
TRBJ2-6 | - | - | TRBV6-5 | TGTGCCAGCAGCCCCGGGGGCTCTGGGGCCAACGTCCTGACTTTC | CASSPGGSGANVLTF
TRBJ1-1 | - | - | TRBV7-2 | TGTGCCAGCAGCTTAGGAACAGAGAACACTGAAGCTTTCTTT | CASSLGTENTEAFF
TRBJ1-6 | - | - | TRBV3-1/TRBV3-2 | TGTGCCAGCAGCCAAGATGGACAACTCCTGGGGAATTCACCCCTCCACTTT | CASSQDGQLLGNSPLHF
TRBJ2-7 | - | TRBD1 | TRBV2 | TGTGCCAGCAGTGGGGACAGGAGCTCCTACGAGCAGTACTTC | CASSGDRSSYEQYF
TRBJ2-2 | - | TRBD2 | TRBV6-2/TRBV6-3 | TGTGCCAGCAGCCCCAAACCGGGACTAGCGGTCACCGGGGAGCTGTTTTTT | CASSPKPGLAVTGELFF
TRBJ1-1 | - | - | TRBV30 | TGTGCCTGGCGGCTTGCCGACAGAACTATGAACACTGAAGCTTTCTTT | CAWRLADRTMNTEAFF
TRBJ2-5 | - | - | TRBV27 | TGTGCCAGCAGGACCCCCGGGGTGGGGGAGACCCAGTACTTC | CASRTPGVGETQYF
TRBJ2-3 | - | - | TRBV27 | TGTGCCAGCAGTGCACGGGGGGCTGAGGCAGATACGCAGTATTTT | CASSARGAEADTQYF
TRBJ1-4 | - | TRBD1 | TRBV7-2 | TGTGCCAGCAGCTTGGACAGGGGATCTAATGAAAAACTGTTTTTT | CASSLDRGSNEKLFF
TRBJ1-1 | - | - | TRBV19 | TGTGCCAGTAGTCCGCGGGCCCCAGAGGGAACTGAAGCTTTCTTT | CASSPRAPEGTEAFF
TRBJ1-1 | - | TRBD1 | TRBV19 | TGTGCCAGTATCGATGGGGCAGGGGGCAGGCCTGAAGCTTTCTTT | CASIDGAGGRPEAFF
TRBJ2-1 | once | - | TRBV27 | TGTGCCAGCAGTTTACCCGGTTTTAGGGGTGAGCAGTTCTTC | CASSLPGFRGEQFF
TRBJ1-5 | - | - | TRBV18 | TGTGCCAGCTCACCACCGCAGGGTAGCAATCAGCCCCAGCATTTT | CASSPPQGSNQPQHF
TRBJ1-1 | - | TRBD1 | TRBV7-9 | TGTGCCAGCAGCCGTTACGACAGGGCTGAAGCTTTCTTT | CASSRYDRAEAFF
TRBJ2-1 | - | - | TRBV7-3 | TGTGCCAGCAGCCAATCCGGGACATATGAGCAGTTCTTC | CASSQSGTYEQFF
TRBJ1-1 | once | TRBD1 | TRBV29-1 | TGCAGCGTTTGGGGAGTAGGGACAGTGATGAACACTGAAGCTTTCTTT | CSVWGVGTVMNTEAFF
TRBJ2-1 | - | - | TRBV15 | TGTGCCACCAGCAGAGTATCTACCTACAATGAGCAGTTCTTC | CATSRVSTYNEQFF